The clone carrying this T cell receptor beta chain was found once. Trimming took 3 bases from V and 5 from J, leaving 13 bases between them. The CDR3 extends over 14 amino acids. Germline lookup yields CDR1 SGHAT and CDR2 FQNNGV. The record originates from a study of OX40 agonist ivuxolimab in advanced cancers. The data were produced by immunoSEQ multiplex PCR, yet TCRdb's version contains in-frame clones alone and is incomplete. The data hold some 82,000 clones, with over 85% observed a single time. This chain connects TRBV11-2 to TRBJ2-5; D might be TRBD1 (5 bases). Material: CD4+ or CD8+ T cells sorted from blood, obtained in a trial of the OX40 agonist ivuxolimab. The clonotype originates from an adult with an advanced solid tumor such as melanoma, head and neck, liver or kidney cancer. The CDR3 DNA is TGTGCCAGCAGCTTGATCAGGGTCCAGGAGACCCAGTACTTC. Translating gives CASSLIRVQETQYF.